The 15 T cell receptor beta chains presented below share a single source sample, sequenced in a study of blood T cell repertoires in COVID-19. The assay was immunoSEQ multiplex PCR, and TCRdb's table has in-frame clones only and misses some. The profile shows 150,000 to 200,000 clones, 70% to 85% of them singletons. Sequencing was carried out using peripheral blood. These receptor sequences come from a woman aged 40 to 50 with COVID-19, enrolled during active disease.

This chain links TRBV7-3 with TRBJ2-2; D is possibly TRBD2 (6 bases). Germline lookup yields CDR1 SGHTA and CDR2 FQGTGA. The CDR3 has 16 residues. Trimming took off 4 bases at V and 2 bases at J, with 14 bases between the two ends. CDR3 sequence (DNA): TGTGCCAGCAGCTCCCGGCCGGGACTTAACACCGGGGAGCTGTTTTTT. This gives the protein CASSSRPGLNTGELFF.

V usage is TRBV6-5 and J usage is TRBJ1-3; D might be TRBD1 (6 bases). From germline, CDR1 is MNHEY and CDR2 SVGAGI. The CDR3 has 15 amino acids. V lost 6 bases and J 0 bases, leaving 12 bases between the germline ends. This CDR3 is CASRRDRSSGNTIYF. The CDR3 DNA reads TGTGCCAGCAGGAGAGACAGGAGCTCTGGAAACACCATATATTTT.

This clone has a single count. V is TRBV4-1 and J is TRBJ2-1, with TRBD2 identical over 10 bases. The CDR3 is made up of 16 amino acids. Germline assignment: CDR1 MGHRA and CDR2 YSYEKL. V shed 8 bases, J shed 8 bases, and the junction held 15 bases outside the gene matches. CDR3 in amino acids: CASRTLAGEVLHEQFF. CDR3 DNA sequence: TGCGCCAGCCGAACCCTAGCGGGGGAGGTCCTCCATGAGCAGTTCTTC.

The genes are TRBV12-3 or TRBV12-4 and TRBJ1-3, with D hard to call. Trimming shortened V by 7 bases and J by 4 bases, and 11 bases separated the two germline ends. The CDR3 runs to 13 residues. The DNA of the CDR3 is TGTGCCAGCAACTTATTGGGCGGAAACACCATATATTTT. As protein: CASNLLGGNTIYF.

The chain employs TRBV19 and TRBJ2-7; 8 positions match TRBD1. Germline V lookup: CDR1 LNHDA, CDR2 SQIVND (reference sequence). The CDR3 sequence is 13 residues long. With 7 bases clipped from V and 7 bases from J, the junction kept 9 bases outside the gene matches. The CDR3 loop reads CASNPTGASEQYF. In nucleotides, the CDR3 is TGTGCCAGTAACCCGACAGGGGCGAGTGAGCAGTACTTC.

The V and J genes are TRBV19 and TRBJ1-2; 9 positions match TRBD1. Germline CDR1 LNHDA, CDR2 SQIVND (reference sequence). The CDR3 runs to 15 residues. The junction had 9 bases not matched to a gene; V was cut back by 5 bases and J by 5 bases. Here the CDR3 reads CASSRIPGQGYGYTF. In nucleotides, the CDR3 is TGTGCCAGTAGTCGAATCCCGGGACAGGGATATGGCTACACCTTC.

V is TRBV19 and J is TRBJ1-5, with 7 bases that match TRBD1. The junction had 15 bases not matched to a gene; V was cut back by 10 bases and J by 6 bases. The CDR3 sequence is 15 residues long. Germline V CDR1 and CDR2: LNHDA, SQIVND (reference sequence). CDR3 nucleotides: TGTGCCACCAAAAGTTTCGGGACAGAAGGTCAGCCCCAGCATTTT. Encoded protein: CATKSFGTEGQPQHF.

This chain joins TRBV19 and TRBJ2-2; D is perhaps TRBD1 (6 bases). Trimming cost V 9 bases and J 0 bases, with 20 bases left between them. This CDR3 has 17 amino acids. CDR1 LNHDA and CDR2 SQIVND come from the germline V gene (reference sequence). CDR3 sequence reads: CASLGQTVLTNTGELFF. CDR3 nucleotides: TGTGCCAGCCTAGGACAGACAGTTCTAACGAACACCGGGGAGCTGTTTTTT.

This rearrangement joins TRBV30 to TRBJ1-1; D is unclear. CDR1 GTSNPN and CDR2 SVGIG come from the germline V gene (reference sequence). The germline V and J ends were trimmed by 2 bases and 10 bases, with 11 bases remaining between them. This CDR3 comprises 11 residues. CDR3 protein: CAWSPLRGAFF. DNA for the CDR3: TGTGCCTGGAGTCCATTGCGGGGAGCTTTCTTT.

The rearrangement joins TRBV7-9 to TRBJ1-3; D unresolved. V lost 1 base and J 0 bases, leaving 10 bases between the germline ends. CDR1 and CDR2 (germline): SEHNR, FQNEAQ (reference sequence). The CDR3 is 16 amino acids. The CDR3 here is CASSLDGGNSGNTIYF. DNA for the CDR3: TGTGCCAGCAGCTTAGATGGCGGGAACTCTGGAAACACCATATATTTT.

J is TRBJ1-6 and V is TRBV30, with 9 positions matching TRBD1. Germline V CDR1 and CDR2: GTSNPN, SVGIG (reference sequence). The junction had 9 bases not matched to a gene; V was cut back by 2 bases and J by 7 bases. CDR3 length: 16 residues. The CDR3 spells CAWSLQQGAGNSPLHF. The CDR3 DNA is TGTGCCTGGAGTCTCCAACAGGGGGCAGGGAATTCACCCCTCCACTTT.

This clone was detected a few times. The rearrangement links TRBV5-5 to TRBJ1-5; D remains unclear. Trimming took off 0 bases at V and 4 bases at J, with 11 bases between the two ends. The CDR3 loop spans 15 amino acids. CDR1 SGHKS and CDR2 YYEKEE come from the germline V gene (reference sequence). The CDR3 loop reads CASSLEYSANQPQHF. CDR3 bases: TGTGCCAGCAGCTTGGAATACAGTGCAAATCAGCCCCAGCATTTT.

This clone was counted only a few times. This chain connects TRBV3-1 (or the pseudogene TRBV3-2) to TRBJ2-5, with TRBD1 matching over 9 bases. CDR1 and CDR2 (germline): LGHDT, YNNKEL (reference sequence). The J segment lost 7 bases and the V segment lost 1 base, leaving 7 bases of the junction unmatched. The length of the CDR3 is 15 residues. In DNA, the CDR3 is TGTGCCAGCAGCCAAGTCGTACAGGGGGCGGGGACCCAGTACTTC. Translation gives CASSQVVQGAGTQYF.

V gene TRBV30 combines with J gene TRBJ1-4; perhaps TRBD1 as D (6 bases). Germline lookup yields CDR1 GTSNPN and CDR2 SVGIG (reference sequence). The CDR3 contains 14 residues. Trimming removed 3 bases from V and 9 bases from J, with 17 bases in between. CDR3 protein: CAWRETGSIQKLFF. CDR3 sequence (DNA): TGTGCCTGGAGGGAGACAGGCTCAATCCAAAAACTGTTTTTT.

This clone is a singleton in its sample. The chain couples TRBV9 to TRBJ1-1; TRBD1 agrees at 7 bases. Germline values: CDR1 SGDLS, CDR2 YYNGEE. This CDR3 is 16 amino acids long. V gave up 2 bases and J gave up 8 bases; unmatched junction bases: 15. As DNA, the CDR3 is TGTGCCAGCAGCGTTGCCCCTCTACCGGGACAGACGGAAGCTTTCTTT. This codes for CASSVAPLPGQTEAFF.